This T cell receptor (beta chain) was identified in a study of beta chain features in type 1 diabetes. General study points: Among all four CD4+ subsets, Type 1 diabetes patients had TCRB CDR3s that were moderately but significantly shorter. Diminished insertions and augmented deletions at VDJ junctions characterized type 1 diabetes patients. cDNA-based reads could over-represent cells with high TCR expression.

The trim removed 2 bases at V and 6 bases at J, leaving 4 bases unmatched. Germline lookup yields CDR1 SGHAT and CDR2 FQNNGV. The CDR3 totals 14 residues. The sequenced template was cDNA made from the entire isolated RNA. Each sample of naive, central memory or regulatory T cells had, on average, about 3.6 million reads. Sequencing was performed with immunoSEQ multiplex PCR; in TCRdb, only in-frame clones are kept and a portion is missing. This sample has 300,000 to 350,000 clones; roughly 13% occur once, and the top ten carry about 0.016%. Turning to this clone: What it binds is not known.

The authors sorted CD4+ naive, central memory, regulatory and stem cell-like memory cells via CD45RO/CCR7/CD25/CD127/CD95/CD27. The clonotype originates from a woman in her late teens or twenties with type 1 diabetes. The chain couples TRBV11-2 to TRBJ2-1; 7 bases agree with TRBD2. The sequenced sample consisted of naive CD4+ T cells from blood. The CDR3 sequence: CASSLSLAANEQFF. CDR3 nucleotide sequence: TGTGCCAGCAGCTTAAGTCTAGCGGCCAATGAGCAGTTCTTC.